This T cell receptor beta chain is from a study of T-cell memory formation after mild COVID-19. This clonotype was recorded many times. TCRdb redid the calling of the 5' RACE reads with MiXCR, one entry per CDR3 protein. The data hold 530,000 or so distinct CDR3 sequences, with 15% to 20% observed a single time. The sequenced material came from PBMCs or a T cell subset sorted from them (not recorded which). The TCR sequence derives from an adult woman who had mild COVID-19 (a few samples of this study predate the infection). Cell type and time point are not known.

The CDR3: CASSLTRQIGNTIYF. The DNA of the CDR3 is TGTGCCAGCAGTTTAACTAGACAGATCGGAAACACCATATATTTT. The chain links TRBV27 to TRBJ1-3; possible D gene TRBD1, 5 bases. The germline V gene encodes CDR1 MNHEY and CDR2 SMNVEV (reference sequence). The CDR3 loop spans 15 amino acids. Between the trimmed V and J ends, which lost 2 bases and 4 bases, there was a span of 12 bases.